These 29 T cell receptor beta chains came from one sample sequenced in a study of PD-1 blockade in mismatch repair-deficient tumors. Some clones are missing from TCRdb's copy, which holds only in-frame ones; the method was immunoSEQ multiplex PCR. Of around 110,000 clones in the sample, about 74% were seen once. Sequencing used peripheral blood, obtained about 60 weeks after starting pembrolizumab. These receptors were taken from an adult with mismatch repair-deficient cancer.

The rearrangement links TRBV7-3 to TRBJ2-7, with 14 bases matching TRBD2. Germline trimming cut 4 bases from V and 3 bases from J; bases unmatched to any gene: 5. Germline assignment: CDR1 SGHTA and CDR2 FQGTGA. This CDR3 has 16 residues. The CDR3 loop is CASSSWTSGRIYEQYF. The CDR3, as DNA: TGTGCCAGCAGCTCCTGGACTAGCGGGAGGATCTACGAGCAGTACTTC.

The V and J genes are TRBV2 and TRBJ2-2; TRBD2 aligns across 14 bases. The germline gives CDR1 SNHLY, CDR2 FYNNEI. This CDR3 is built from 16 residues. The ends lost 8 bases at V and 4 bases at J; junction bases unmatched: 6. The CDR3 nucleotides read TGTGCCAGCTGGACTAGCGGGAGGTACGGCACCGGGGAGCTGTTTTTT. This sequence encodes CASWTSGRYGTGELFF.

The rearrangement uses TRBV19 and TRBJ2-7; TRBD2 matches at 10 bases. CDR3 length: 12 residues. V was pared by 10 bases and J by 3 bases, with 3 bases of the junction left unmatched. Looked up from germline, CDR1 is LNHDA and CDR2 is SQIVND (reference sequence). DNA for the CDR3: TGTGCCACCAGGACTAGCGGCTACGAGCAGTACTTC. It specifies CATRTSGYEQYF.

J is TRBJ2-7 and V is TRBV6-1, with 8 nucleotides matching TRBD1. Germline values: CDR1 MNHNS, CDR2 SASEGT. The J segment lost 0 bases and the V segment lost 6 bases, leaving 7 bases of the junction unmatched. CDR3 length equals 15 residues. Written as DNA, the CDR3 is TGTGCCAGCAGGAAGGGGACAGGTGACTCCTACGAGCAGTACTTC. This encodes CASRKGTGDSYEQYF.

The chain is built from TRBV5-8 and TRBJ2-1, with D perhaps matching TRBD2 (6 bases). Trimming took off 4 bases at V and 8 bases at J, with 19 bases between the two ends. This CDR3 region has 15 residues. Germline loops: CDR1 SGHTS, CDR2 YDEGEE. CDR3 DNA: TGTGCCAGCAGCCTCCATCGCCTTACTAGCTATGAGCAGTTCTTC. Translating it yields CASSLHRLTSYEQFF.

The chain recombines TRBV6-6 with TRBJ2-1; TRBD1 aligns across 7 bases. This CDR3 contains 14 residues. The J segment lost 8 bases and the V segment lost 6 bases, leaving 10 bases of the junction unmatched. Germline V gene data show CDR1 as MNHNY and CDR2 as SVGAGI (reference sequence). The CDR3 loop reads CASSRGQSFDEQFF. The CDR3 DNA reads TGTGCCAGCAGCCGGGGACAGTCGTTCGATGAGCAGTTCTTC.

The chain has TRBV10-3 and TRBJ2-7; D not certain. The CDR3 covers 13 residues. Germline CDR1 is ENHRY and CDR2 is SYGVKD. V gave up 3 bases and J gave up 2 bases, with 8 bases separating them. DNA of the CDR3: TGTGCCATCAGTGACGGCCCTCCCTACGAGCAGTACTTC. It yields the protein CAISDGPPYEQYF.

The chain has TRBV20-1 and TRBJ1-1; D is unresolved. With 0 bases removed from V and 4 bases from J, the gap between germline ends came to 3 bases. The CDR3 loop spans 11 amino acids. CDR1 is DFQATT and CDR2 is SNEGSKA in the germline V gene (reference sequence). This CDR3 is CSAREGTEAFF. DNA of the CDR3: TGCAGTGCTAGAGAGGGCACTGAAGCTTTCTTT.

The chain links TRBV5-8 to TRBJ2-3; 8 nucleotides align to TRBD1. Looked up from germline, CDR1 is SGHTS and CDR2 is YDEGEE. V was pared by 4 bases and J by 0 bases, with 7 bases of the junction left unmatched. The CDR3 covers 16 residues. CDR3 coding DNA: TGTGCCAGCAGCGCGGACAGGGAGAAGAGCACAGATACGCAGTATTTT. This sequence encodes CASSADREKSTDTQYF.

The rearrangement uses TRBV7-2 and TRBJ2-2, with TRBD2 identical over 12 bases. V lost 6 bases to trimming and J lost 7 bases; unmatched junction nucleotides: 6. The CDR3 is 15 amino acids. CDR1 and CDR2 from the germline V gene are SGHTA and FQGNSA. This CDR3 reads CASRRTSGRNGELFF. Here the CDR3 DNA reads TGTGCCAGCAGACGTACTAGCGGGAGGAACGGGGAGCTGTTTTTT.

The genes are TRBV5-1 and TRBJ2-7, with 8 bases lining up with TRBD2. The CDR3 is made up of 15 amino acids. V trimming: 0 bases; J trimming: 6 bases; junction bases outside the gene matches: 8. Per germline, CDR1 SGHRS and CDR2 YFSETQ. The CDR3 spells CASSLASGSSLEQYF. The CDR3 bases are TGCGCCAGCAGCTTGGCGAGCGGGAGTTCCCTCGAGCAGTACTTC. The full variable domain, with the rest looked up from reference TRBV5-1 and TRBJ2-7, is KAGVTQTPRYLIKTRGQQVTLSCSPISGHRSVSWYQQTPGQGLQFLFEYFSETQRNKGNFPGRFSGRQFSNSRSEMNVSTLELGDSALYLCASSLASGSSLEQYFGPGTRLTVT.

The V call is TRBV10-2, the J call TRBJ2-2, with 7 bases lining up with TRBD1. The J segment lost 6 bases and the V segment lost 7 bases, leaving 5 bases of the junction unmatched. Germline V lookup: CDR1 WSHSY, CDR2 SAAADI. CDR3 size: 13 residues. CDR3 amino acids: CASKDQGAGELFF. The DNA of the CDR3 is TGCGCCAGCAAGGACCAGGGGGCCGGGGAGCTGTTTTTT.

The DNA of the CDR3 is TGTGCCAGCAGTCCCCGACAACTCACTGAAGCTTTCTTT. As protein: CASSPRQLTEAFF. The V gene is TRBV27, the J gene TRBJ1-1; no definite D call. V gave up 5 bases and J gave up 4 bases, with 11 bases separating them. Germline CDR1 is MNHEY and CDR2 is SMNVEV (reference sequence). The CDR3 sequence is 13 residues long.

The chain links TRBV19 to TRBJ1-1; D remains ambiguous. This CDR3 is 14 amino acids long. Germline assignment: CDR1 LNHDA and CDR2 SQIVND (reference sequence). The V gene lost 5 bases and the J gene lost 4 bases, with 14 bases spanning the gap. The CDR3 here is CASSASPPGTEAFF. CDR3 DNA: TGTGCCAGTAGTGCGAGTCCTCCTGGCACTGAAGCTTTCTTT.

The chain carries TRBV5-1 and TRBJ2-1; 8 bases fit TRBD2. The V gene end was trimmed by 4 bases and the J gene end by 7 bases; junction bases not matched to a gene: 10. Germline values: CDR1 SGHRS, CDR2 YFSETQ. CDR3 size: 15 residues. The CDR3 nucleotides read TGCGCCAGCAGCGGAACTAGCGGAGGGATGAATGAGCAGTTCTTC. Amino acids: CASSGTSGGMNEQFF.

The chain carries TRBV25-1 and TRBJ2-2; D unresolved. V gave up 8 bases and J gave up 1 base, with 8 bases separating them. The CDR3 totals 13 residues. CDR1 is MGHDK, CDR2 SYGVNS, per germline. The CDR3 sequence is CASQEKNTGELFF. The CDR3 nucleotides are TGTGCCAGCCAAGAAAAGAACACCGGGGAGCTGTTTTTT. Combining the CDR3 with reference TRBV25-1 and TRBJ2-2 gives the whole variable domain EADIYQTPRYLVIGTGKKITLECSQTMGHDKMYWYQQDPGMELHLIHYSYGVNSTEKGDLSSESTVSRIRTEHFPLTLESARPSHTSQYLCASQEKNTGELFFGEGSRLTVL.

The gene calls are TRBV9 and TRBJ1-2; 9 bases agree with TRBD1. The CDR3 runs to 14 residues. CDR1 SGDLS and CDR2 YYNGEE come from the germline V gene. After removal of 2 bases from V and 5 bases from J, the junction contained 4 bases not matched to a gene. CDR3 loop: CASSVTGTGYGYTF. Written as DNA, the CDR3 is TGTGCCAGCAGCGTCACCGGGACAGGGTATGGCTACACCTTC.

This sequence joins TRBV30 and TRBJ2-2, with D tentatively TRBD1 (5 bases). The CDR3 covers 15 residues. V was pared by 1 base and J by 5 bases, with 14 bases between. Per germline, CDR1 GTSNPN and CDR2 SVGIG (reference sequence). In DNA, the CDR3 is TGTGCCTGGAGTGCGGGCAGGGTTGTAACCGGGGAGCTGTTTTTT. Translated, it gives CAWSAGRVVTGELFF.

CDR3 region: CASRGDRGYAGELFF. Written as DNA, the CDR3 is TGTGCCAGCAGAGGGGACAGGGGGTATGCCGGGGAGCTGTTTTTT. The chain combines TRBV6-6 with TRBJ2-2; 11 bases align to TRBD1. The V gene's germline CDR1 is MNHNY and CDR2 SVGAGI (reference sequence). The CDR3 consists of 15 residues. V shed 6 bases and J 6 bases; nucleotides not matched to a gene: 6.

This clone has a handful of counts. The CDR3 nucleotides are TGTGCCAGCAGCTTAGGAGGACTAGCGGGATCGGGAGAGCAGTACTTC. Amino acids: CASSLGGLAGSGEQYF. The chain uses TRBV7-2 and TRBJ2-7; TRBD2 agrees at 12 bases. After removal of 1 base from V and 7 bases from J, the junction contained 8 bases not matched to a gene. The germline CDR1 and CDR2 sequences are SGHTA and FQGNSA. The CDR3 is 16 amino acids.

This clone was detected only a few times. V usage is TRBV7-9 and J usage is TRBJ1-2; D gene unclear. The CDR3 is made up of 12 amino acids. V was shortened by 2 bases and J by 8 bases, with 9 bases between the two germline ends. Germline V gene sequence: CDR1 SEHNR, CDR2 FQNEAQ (reference sequence). The DNA of the CDR3 is TGTGCCAGCAGCTTACTGATAGGGGGCTACACCTTC. Protein sequence: CASSLLIGGYTF.

The chain recombines TRBV12-5 with TRBJ1-3; no clear D gene. Germline V gives CDR1 LGHNT, CDR2 FRNRAP. The CDR3 consists of 16 residues. Trimming shortened V by 1 base and J by 0 bases, and 10 bases separated the two germline ends. CDR3 sequence: CASGLALGRSGNTIYF. CDR3 sequence (DNA): TGTGCTAGTGGTTTGGCCCTGGGTCGCTCTGGAAACACCATATATTTT.

About this clone: The germline gene is not matched at one end of the junction; a read error may be the cause. CDR3 loop: CASSDPLLSPGDTF. The CDR3, as DNA: TGTGCCAGCAGTGATCCCCTTTTGTCCCCTGGCGACACCTTC. This sequence joins TRBV6-1 and TRBJ1-2; D gene ambiguous. CDR3 size: 14 residues. Germline V gene sequence: CDR1 MNHNS, CDR2 SASEGT.

The table lists this clone with a count of one. The rearrangement links TRBV4-2 to TRBJ2-3; 7 bases match TRBD2. The CDR3 loop spans 18 amino acids. CDR1 and CDR2 (germline): LGHNA, YNFKEQ. Trimming at V came to 0 bases and at J to 4 bases, leaving 13 bases not matched to a gene. In DNA, the CDR3 is TGTGCCAGCAGCCAAGAACTCGGTGGGAGGGCCATCCCAGATACGCAGTATTTT. This codes for CASSQELGGRAIPDTQYF.

V and J are TRBV7-3 and TRBJ2-5, with no clear D. CDR1 is SGHTA, CDR2 FQGTGA, per germline. The length of the CDR3 is 13 residues. Trimming pared 5 bases from V and 2 bases from J, leaving 9 bases between. The DNA for the CDR3 is TGTGCCAGCAGCCTCCAAGATCAAGAGACCCAGTACTTC. Amino acid sequence: CASSLQDQETQYF. Variable domain in full (rest from reference TRBV7-3 and TRBJ2-5): GAGVSQTPSNKVTEKGKYVELRCDPISGHTALYWYRQSLGQGPEFLIYFQGTGAADDSGLPNDRFFAVRPEGSVSTLKIQRTERGDSAVYLCASSLQDQETQYFGPGTRLLVL.

This clone has only one observation. The chain combines TRBV25-1 with TRBJ1-1; D gene ambiguous. Germline lookup yields CDR1 MGHDK and CDR2 SYGVNS. The CDR3 loop spans 13 amino acids. The V end lost 6 bases, the J end lost 2 bases, and 10 bases lay between the germline ends. In nucleotides, the CDR3 is TGTGCCAGCAGGGGCGTCGATAACACTGAAGCTTTCTTT. This codes for CASRGVDNTEAFF.

This chain links TRBV4-3 with TRBJ2-2; unclear D gene. The length of the CDR3 is 16 residues. V was shortened by 0 bases and J by 1 base, with 9 bases between the two germline ends. Germline-derived CDR1 and CDR2 are LGHNA and YSLEER. The CDR3 nucleotides are TGCGCCAGCAGCCAAGATAGAGGACGGAACACCGGGGAGCTGTTTTTT. Translating it yields CASSQDRGRNTGELFF.

This clone came up a few times. J is TRBJ2-3 and V is TRBV9; 9 bases line up with TRBD2. Germline V lookup: CDR1 SGDLS, CDR2 YYNGEE. The CDR3 has 16 residues. With 4 bases clipped from V and 2 bases from J, the junction kept 8 bases outside the gene matches. For the CDR3, the DNA is TGTGCCAGCAGCCCGAGGCTAGCGGGATACACAGATACGCAGTATTTT. It translates to CASSPRLAGYTDTQYF.

The gene calls are TRBV19 and TRBJ2-1, with 9 bases matching TRBD2. This CDR3 has 17 residues. V lost 5 bases and J lost 2; bases outside the gene matches: 10. The V gene's germline CDR1 is LNHDA and CDR2 SQIVND (reference sequence). For the CDR3, the DNA is TGTGCCAGTAGTCTTGACGGCGGGAGGGCCCCCTACAATGAGCAGTTCTTC. Protein: CASSLDGGRAPYNEQFF.